Sequencing of this T cell receptor beta chain was carried out in a study of PD-1 and CTLA-4 blockade in melanoma. CDR1 SQVTM and CDR2 ANQGSEA come from the germline V gene. V lost 6 bases and J lost 9; bases outside the gene matches: 5. The CDR3 covers 11 residues. The method was immunoSEQ multiplex PCR; TCRdb's version includes in-frame clones alone and lacks a portion of them. The table lists some 11,000 clones, 82% of them singletons. This clonotype originated in a human donor with melanoma. This specimen was CD8+ T cells from peripheral blood, taken from a patient given anti-PD-1 treatment. This chain joins TRBV29-1 and TRBJ2-1, with 7 bases aligning to TRBD2. The CDR3 nucleotides are TGCAGCGTAAATCTAGCGGCTGAGCAGTTCTTC. Translated, it gives CSVNLAAEQFF.